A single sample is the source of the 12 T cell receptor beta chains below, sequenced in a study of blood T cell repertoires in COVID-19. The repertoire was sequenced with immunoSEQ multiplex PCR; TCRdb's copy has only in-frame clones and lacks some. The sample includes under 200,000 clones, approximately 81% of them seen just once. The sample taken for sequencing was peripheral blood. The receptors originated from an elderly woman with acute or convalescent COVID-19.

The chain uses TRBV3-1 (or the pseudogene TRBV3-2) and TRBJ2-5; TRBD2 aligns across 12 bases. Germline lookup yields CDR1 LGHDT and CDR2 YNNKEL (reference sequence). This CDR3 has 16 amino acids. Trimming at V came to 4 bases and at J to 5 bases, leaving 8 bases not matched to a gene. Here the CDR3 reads CASSRSGLAGRETQYF. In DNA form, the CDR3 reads TGTGCCAGCAGCCGAAGCGGACTAGCGGGAAGGGAGACCCAGTACTTC.

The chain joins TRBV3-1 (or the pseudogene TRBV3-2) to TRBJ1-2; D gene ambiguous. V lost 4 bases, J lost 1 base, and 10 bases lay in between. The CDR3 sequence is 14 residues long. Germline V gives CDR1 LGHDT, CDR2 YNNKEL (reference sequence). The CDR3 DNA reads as TGTGCCAGCAGCCGAGGAACATTTAACTATGGCTACACCTTC. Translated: CASSRGTFNYGYTF.

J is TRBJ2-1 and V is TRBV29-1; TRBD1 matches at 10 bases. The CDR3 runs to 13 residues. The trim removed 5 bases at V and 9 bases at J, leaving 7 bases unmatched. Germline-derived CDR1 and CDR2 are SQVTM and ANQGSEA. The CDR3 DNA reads TGCAGCGTTTCCGGGACAGGGGTTTCTGAGCAGTTCTTC. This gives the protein CSVSGTGVSEQFF.

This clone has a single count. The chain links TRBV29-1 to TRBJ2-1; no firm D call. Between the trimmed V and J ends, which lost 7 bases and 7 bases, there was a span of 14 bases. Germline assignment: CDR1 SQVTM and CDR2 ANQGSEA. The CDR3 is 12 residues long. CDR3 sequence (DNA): TGCAGCGCTGGGCTTAGGATGAATGAGCAGTTCTTC. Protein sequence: CSAGLRMNEQFF.

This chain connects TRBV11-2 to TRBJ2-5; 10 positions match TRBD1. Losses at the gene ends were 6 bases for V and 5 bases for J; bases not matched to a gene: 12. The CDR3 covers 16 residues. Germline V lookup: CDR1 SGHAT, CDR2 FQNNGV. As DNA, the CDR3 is TGTGCCAGCAGATCCCGCCCGGGACAGGGGTACGAGACCCAGTACTTC. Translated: CASRSRPGQGYETQYF.

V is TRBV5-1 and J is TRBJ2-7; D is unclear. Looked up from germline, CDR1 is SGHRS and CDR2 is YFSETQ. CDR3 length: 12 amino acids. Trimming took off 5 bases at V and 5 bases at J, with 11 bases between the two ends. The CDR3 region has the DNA TGCGCCAGCAGAATTAGTGAGAACGAGCAGTACTTC. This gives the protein CASRISENEQYF.

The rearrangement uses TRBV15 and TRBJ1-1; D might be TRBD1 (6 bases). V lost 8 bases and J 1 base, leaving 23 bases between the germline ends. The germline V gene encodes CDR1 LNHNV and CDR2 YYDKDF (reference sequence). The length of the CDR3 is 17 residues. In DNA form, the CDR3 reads TGTGCCACCGGGGCCGCTCGGCAGGGGCGGTGGAACACTGAAGCTTTCTTT. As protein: CATGAARQGRWNTEAFF. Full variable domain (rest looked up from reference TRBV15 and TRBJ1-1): DAMVIQNPRYQVTQFGKPVTLSCSQTLNHNVMYWYQQKSSQAPKLLFHYYDKDFNNEADTPDNFQSRRPNTSFCFLDIRSPGLGDTAMYLCATGAARQGRWNTEAFFGQGTRLTVV.

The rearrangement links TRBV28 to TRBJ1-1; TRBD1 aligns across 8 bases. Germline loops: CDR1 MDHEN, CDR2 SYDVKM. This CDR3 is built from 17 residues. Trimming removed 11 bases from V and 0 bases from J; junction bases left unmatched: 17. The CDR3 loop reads CAGGDRGRGSMNTEAFF. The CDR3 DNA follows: TGTGCCGGGGGCGACAGGGGTCGGGGCTCCATGAACACTGAAGCTTTCTTT.

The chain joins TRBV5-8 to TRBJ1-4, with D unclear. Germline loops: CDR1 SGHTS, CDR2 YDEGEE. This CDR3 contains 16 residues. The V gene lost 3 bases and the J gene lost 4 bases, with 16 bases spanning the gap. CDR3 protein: CASSWGGRRGNEKLFF. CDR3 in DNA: TGTGCCAGCAGCTGGGGAGGGAGGCGCGGTAATGAAAAACTGTTTTTT.

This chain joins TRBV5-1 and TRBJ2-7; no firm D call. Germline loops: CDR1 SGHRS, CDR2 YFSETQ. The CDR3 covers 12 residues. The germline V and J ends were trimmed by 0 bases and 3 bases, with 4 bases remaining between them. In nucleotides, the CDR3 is TGCGCCAGCAGCTTGGATCTCTACGAGCAGTACTTC. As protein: CASSLDLYEQYF. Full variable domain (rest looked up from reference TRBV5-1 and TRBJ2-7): KAGVTQTPRYLIKTRGQQVTLSCSPISGHRSVSWYQQTPGQGLQFLFEYFSETQRNKGNFPGRFSGRQFSNSRSEMNVSTLELGDSALYLCASSLDLYEQYFGPGTRLTVT.

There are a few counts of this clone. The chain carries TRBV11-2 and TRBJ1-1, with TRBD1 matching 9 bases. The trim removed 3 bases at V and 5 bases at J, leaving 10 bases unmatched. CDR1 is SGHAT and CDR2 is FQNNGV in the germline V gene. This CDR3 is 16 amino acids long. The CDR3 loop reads CASSFQSSDRGTEAFF. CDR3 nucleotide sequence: TGTGCCAGCAGCTTCCAATCATCCGACAGGGGGACTGAAGCTTTCTTT.

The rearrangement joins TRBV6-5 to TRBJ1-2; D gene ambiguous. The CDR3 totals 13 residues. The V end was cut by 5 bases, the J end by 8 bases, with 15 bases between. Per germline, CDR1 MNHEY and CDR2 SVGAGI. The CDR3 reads CASSLDGKRGYTF. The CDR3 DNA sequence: TGTGCCAGCAGTCTTGACGGGAAGAGAGGCTACACCTTC.